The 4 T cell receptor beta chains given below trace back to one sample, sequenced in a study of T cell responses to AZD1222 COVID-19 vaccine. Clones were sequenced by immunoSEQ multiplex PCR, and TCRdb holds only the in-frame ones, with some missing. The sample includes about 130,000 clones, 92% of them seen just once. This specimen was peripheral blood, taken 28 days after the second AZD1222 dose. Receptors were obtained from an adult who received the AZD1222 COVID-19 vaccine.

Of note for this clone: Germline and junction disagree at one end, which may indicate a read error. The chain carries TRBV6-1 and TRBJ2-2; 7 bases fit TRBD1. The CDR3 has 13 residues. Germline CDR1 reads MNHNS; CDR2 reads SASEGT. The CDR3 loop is CASTEQGSGELFF. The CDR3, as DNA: TGTGCCAGCACTGAACAGGGGTCCGGGGAGCTGTTTTTT.

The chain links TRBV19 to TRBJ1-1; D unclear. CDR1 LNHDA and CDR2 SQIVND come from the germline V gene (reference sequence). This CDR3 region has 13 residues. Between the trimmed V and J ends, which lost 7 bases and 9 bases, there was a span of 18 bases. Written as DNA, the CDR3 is TGTGCCAGTACCGAGGCGGCGGATAAAAAAGCTTTCTTT. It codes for CASTEAADKKAFF.

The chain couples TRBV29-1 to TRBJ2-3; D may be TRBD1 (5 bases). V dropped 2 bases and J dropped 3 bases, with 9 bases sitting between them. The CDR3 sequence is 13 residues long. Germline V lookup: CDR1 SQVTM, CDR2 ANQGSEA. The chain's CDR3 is CSVEQGATDTQYF. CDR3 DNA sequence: TGCAGCGTTGAACAGGGTGCGACAGATACGCAGTATTTT.

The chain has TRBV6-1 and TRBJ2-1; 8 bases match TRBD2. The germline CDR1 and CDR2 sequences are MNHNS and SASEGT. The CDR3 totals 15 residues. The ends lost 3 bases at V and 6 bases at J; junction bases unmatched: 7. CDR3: CASSDPGLGGNEQFF. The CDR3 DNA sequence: TGTGCCAGCAGTGATCCGGGACTAGGGGGCAATGAGCAGTTCTTC.